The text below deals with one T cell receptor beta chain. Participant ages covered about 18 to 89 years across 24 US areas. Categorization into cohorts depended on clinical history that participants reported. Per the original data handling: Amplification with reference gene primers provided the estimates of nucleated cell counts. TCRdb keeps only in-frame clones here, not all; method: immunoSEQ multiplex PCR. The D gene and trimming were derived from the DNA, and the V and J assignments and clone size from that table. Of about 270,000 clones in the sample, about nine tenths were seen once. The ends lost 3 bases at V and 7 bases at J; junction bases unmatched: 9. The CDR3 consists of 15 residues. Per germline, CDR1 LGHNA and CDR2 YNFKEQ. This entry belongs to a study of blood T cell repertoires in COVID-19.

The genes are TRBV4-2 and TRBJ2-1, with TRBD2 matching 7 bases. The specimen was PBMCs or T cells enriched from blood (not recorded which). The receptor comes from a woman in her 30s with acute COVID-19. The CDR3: CASSHLAAQGNEQFF. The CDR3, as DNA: TGTGCCAGCAGCCACCTAGCGGCACAAGGGAATGAGCAGTTCTTC.